This T cell receptor beta chain emerged from a study of cytomegalovirus exposure and HLA in healthy donors. Study-level findings and limits: Per a later analysis, about 15,000 TCR beta sequences showed association with HLA alleles at 0.05 false discovery rate. When presence/absence was analysed, sequencing depth was taken to be roughly uniform across donors. The study recorded 164 TCR beta chains that were cytomegalovirus-associated.

There are 16 residues in the CDR3. After removal of 4 bases from V and 3 bases from J, the junction contained 9 bases not matched to a gene. CDR1 and CDR2 from the germline V gene are MNHEY and SMNVEV (reference sequence). Concerning this clone itself: The antigen remains undetermined.

The study ran its PCR with 60 Vbeta and 13 Jbeta primers. Sequenced by immunoSEQ multiplex PCR; TCRdb stores in-frame clones only, minus some. The table shows roughly 150,000 clones, with roughly 74% occurring only once. Sampled while nominally healthy, donors likely had unrecorded immune exposures. The sequence derives from a young man in good health and CMV-seropositive. The sequencing input was PBMCs. The chain links TRBV27 to TRBJ1-1, with 9 nucleotides matching TRBD1. The CDR3 bases are TGTGCCAGCAGTTCAAGACAGGGGGGATGGGACACTGAAGCTTTCTTT. Protein: CASSSRQGGWDTEAFF.